This T cell receptor beta chain was sequenced in a study of cytomegalovirus exposure and HLA in healthy donors. Regarding the study as a whole: Analyzed later, most CMV-associated TCR beta chains appeared HLA-restricted. Within the data, a cluster of highly shared sequence variants was likely a sequencing artifact. Earlier analysis found most TCR beta V segments productive about 87% or about 30% of the time. As was reported, the HLA-A and HLA-B alleles of most subjects were accurately predicted from TCR beta sequences.

There are a few counts of this clone. Its antigen is as yet unknown. Per germline, CDR1 SEHNR and CDR2 FQNEAQ (reference sequence). This CDR3 spans 14 amino acids. With 5 bases removed from V and 0 bases from J, the gap between germline ends came to 7 bases. The study ran its PCR with 60 Vbeta and 13 Jbeta primers. Sequencing used immunoSEQ multiplex PCR; TCRdb keeps in-frame clones, though not all of them. The table lists 150,000 to 200,000 clones, around 79% of them singletons. Sequencing was performed on PBMCs. This receptor was obtained from a woman in her twenties or thirties in good health and CMV-seropositive. This sequence joins TRBV7-9 and TRBJ1-4; D is undetermined. CDR3 residues: CASSAVATNEKLFF. In nucleotides, the CDR3 is TGTGCCAGCAGCGCAGTTGCAACTAATGAAAAACTGTTTTTT.